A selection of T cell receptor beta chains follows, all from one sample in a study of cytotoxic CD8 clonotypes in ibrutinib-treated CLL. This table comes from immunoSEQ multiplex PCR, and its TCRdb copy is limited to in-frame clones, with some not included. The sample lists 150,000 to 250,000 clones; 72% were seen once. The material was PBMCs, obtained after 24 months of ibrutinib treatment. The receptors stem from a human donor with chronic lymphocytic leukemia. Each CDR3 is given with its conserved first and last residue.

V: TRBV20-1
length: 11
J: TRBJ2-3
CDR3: CSARLADTQYF

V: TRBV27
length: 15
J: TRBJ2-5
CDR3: CASSRLAGGRETQYF

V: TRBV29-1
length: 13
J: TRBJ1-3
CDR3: CSVSKVSGNTIYF

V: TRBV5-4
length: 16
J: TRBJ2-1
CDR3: CASSSSGRATYNEQFF

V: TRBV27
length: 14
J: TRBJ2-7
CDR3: CASSLSRSSYEQYF

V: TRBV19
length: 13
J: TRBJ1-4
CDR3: CASSWQGGEKLFF

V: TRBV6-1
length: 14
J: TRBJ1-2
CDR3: CASSELGRNYGYTF

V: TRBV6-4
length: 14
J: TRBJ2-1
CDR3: CASSDWSSADEQFF

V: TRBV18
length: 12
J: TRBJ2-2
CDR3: CASSLLTGELFF

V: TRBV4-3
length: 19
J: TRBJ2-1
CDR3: CASSQDPVRGLAVYNEQFF

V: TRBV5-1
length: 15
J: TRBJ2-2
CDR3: CASSWSVGGTGELFF

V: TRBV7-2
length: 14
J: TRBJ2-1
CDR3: CASSLAPRTSGGFF

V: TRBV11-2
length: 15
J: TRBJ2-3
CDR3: CASSSYVSGTDTQYF

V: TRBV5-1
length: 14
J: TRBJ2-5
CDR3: CASSLNTGEQTQYF

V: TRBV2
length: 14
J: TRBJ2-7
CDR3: CASSQLAGTYEQYF

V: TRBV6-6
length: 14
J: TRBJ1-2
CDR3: CASSNTDRNYGYTF

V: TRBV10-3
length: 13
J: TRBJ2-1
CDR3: CAIRAGTYNEQFF

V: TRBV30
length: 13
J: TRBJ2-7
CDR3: CAWRVGTSYEQYF

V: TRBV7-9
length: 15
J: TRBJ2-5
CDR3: CASSLLEGPQETQYF

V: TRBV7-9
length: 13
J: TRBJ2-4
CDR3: CASNIPGFNIQYF

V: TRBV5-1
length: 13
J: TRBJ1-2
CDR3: CASSATGNYGYTF

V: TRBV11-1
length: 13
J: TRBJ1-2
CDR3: CASSLISHYGYTF

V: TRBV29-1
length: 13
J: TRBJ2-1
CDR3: CSVGQDSYNEQFF

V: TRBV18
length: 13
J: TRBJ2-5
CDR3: CASSPGLQETQYF

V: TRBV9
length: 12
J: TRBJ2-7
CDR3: CASSGSSYEQYF

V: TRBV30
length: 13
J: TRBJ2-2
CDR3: CALRIANTGELFF

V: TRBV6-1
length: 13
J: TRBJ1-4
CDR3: CASNLDLWEKLFF

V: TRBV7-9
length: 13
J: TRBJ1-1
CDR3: CASSSTGPAEAFF

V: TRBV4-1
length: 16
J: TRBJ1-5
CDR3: CASSQDLGSPNQPQHF

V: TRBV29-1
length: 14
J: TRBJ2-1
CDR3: CSVLTGLALNEQFF

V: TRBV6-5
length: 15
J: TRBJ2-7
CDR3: CASSHGTGGTLEQYF

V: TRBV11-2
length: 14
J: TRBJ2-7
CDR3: CASRLRGLSYEQYF

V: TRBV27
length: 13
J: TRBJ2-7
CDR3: CASRYRASYEQYF

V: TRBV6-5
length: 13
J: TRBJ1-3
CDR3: CASSRTDGNTIYF

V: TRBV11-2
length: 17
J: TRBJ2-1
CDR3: CASSLRGGGRTYNEQFF